The T cell receptor beta chain described here comes from a study of response to subunit inactivated influenza vaccine. Overall study results and limits: Every seasonal influenza vaccination brings in few new T cells, the authors suggested.

This clonotype turned up a few times. Its antigen is still unknown. The CDR3 sequence is 14 residues long. Germline values: CDR1 LGHNA, CDR2 YNFKEQ. Trimming pared 4 bases from V and 6 bases from J, leaving 12 bases between. Using its own MiXCR run on the RT-PCR reads, TCRdb lists one record per CDR3 protein. The sample contains fewer than 700,000 distinct CDR3 sequences, over 10% of which appear only once. The material was PBMCs from blood, obtained about 40 days after vaccination. This TCR was sampled from a man over 45 who received an inactivated influenza vaccine. The gene calls are TRBV4-2 and TRBJ1-4; perhaps TRBD1 as D (6 bases). The CDR3 nucleotides read TGTGCCAGCAGCCCAGGGGTCGGGGATGAAAAACTGTTTTTT. Its translation is CASSPGVGDEKLFF.